This TCR beta chain was obtained from a study of human T cells and chemical hapten exposure. CDR1 and CDR2 (germline): SGHRS, YFSETQ. The CDR3 consists of 15 residues. Germline trimming cut 5 bases from V and 1 base from J; bases unmatched to any gene: 3. Time point of the sample: pre-sensitization, week 0. Treatment in this sample: therapeutic diphenylcyclopropenone sensitization with weekly scalp DPC. Notes on the study in general: Donor immune responses may differ from healthy people's, since all donors had alopecia.

This clonotype has just a few counts. No antigen is known for it. TCRdb recomputed calls from the RACE reads with MiXCR, one row per CDR3 protein. The table includes under 400,000 distinct CDR3 sequences, 5.1% detected once. V gene TRBV5-1 combines with J gene TRBJ2-5; TRBD2 agrees at 12 bases. The clonotype was recovered from a woman aged 50 to 65 with alopecia areata. Some clones in this sample may be carry-over from other donors' samples. The sample in question was whole blood, obtained in connection with sensitization to the hapten diphenylcyclopropenone (DPC). Here the CDR3 reads CASRTSGRAQETQYF. CDR3 DNA: TGCGCCAGCAGGACTAGCGGGAGAGCCCAAGAGACCCAGTACTTC.